This T cell receptor (beta chain) was sequenced for a study of response to subunit inactivated influenza vaccine. Study findings and constraints: Authors suggested seasonal influenza vaccinations each recruit few new T cells.

TCRdb passed the RT-PCR reads through MiXCR, listing each CDR3 protein once. The sample has approximately 490,000 distinct CDR3 sequences, about 7.2% seen once; the top ten hold under 15%. As regards this clonotype: What it recognizes is unknown.

In germline, CDR1 is SGHNT, CDR2 YENEEA. The CDR3 loop spans 13 amino acids. V was clipped by 0 bases and J by 5 bases, with 7 bases between them. The gene calls are TRBV11-3 and TRBJ2-5, with D hard to call. This sequence originates from a man between 50 and 69 years old who received an inactivated influenza vaccine. Sequencing was performed on PBMCs from blood, taken 23 to 25 months after vaccination. The chain's CDR3 is CASSLEVHETQYF. The CDR3 nucleotides are TGTGCCAGCAGCTTAGAAGTCCATGAGACCCAGTACTTC.